This TCR beta chain came from a study of blood T cell repertoires in COVID-19. Clones were read by immunoSEQ multiplex PCR, and TCRdb kept only the in-frame ones, dropping some. Of 210,000 or so clones listed, 65% to 85% are singletons. Germline V lookup: CDR1 MNHEY, CDR2 SVGAGI. CDR3 length: 14 residues. The V end lost 7 bases, the J end lost 0 bases, and 12 bases lay between the germline ends. The source material was peripheral blood. The receptor was isolated from a woman younger than 45 with COVID-19, enrolled during active disease. This chain uses TRBV6-5 with TRBJ1-2, with D perhaps matching TRBD1 (5 bases). CDR3 sequence reads: CASTRPDTNYGYTF. The CDR3 DNA reads as TGTGCCAGCACCCGGCCGGACACTAACTATGGCTACACCTTC.